The rows below give T cell receptor beta chains drawn from one sample of a study of identical twins. TCRdb fed the 5' RACE reads into MiXCR, producing one record per CDR3 protein. The table includes under 400,000 distinct CDR3 sequences, about 10% detected once. The specimen was naive T cells sorted from blood. The source is a woman in her forties or fifties in good health. CDR3s include the opening cysteine and the closing phenylalanine or tryptophan. A D gene is named only where the DNA matches it firmly. Only part of the rows carry a size: once, few, many, or a class if the clone is expanded.

. TRBJ2-3 . TRBV5-1 TGCGCCAGCAGCTTGGCTGGAAGCACAGATTCGCAGTATTTT CASSLAGSTDSQYF
TRBD1 TRBJ1-1 many TRBV5-1 TGCGCCAGCAGCTTGGCCGGGGGGACAGTGGGCACTGAAGCTTTCTTT CASSLAGGTVGTEAFF
. TRBJ2-1 many TRBV29-1 TGCAGCGCCAAAGGGGGGATTGGTGACAATGAGCAGTTCTTC CSAKGGIGDNEQFF
. TRBJ2-7 . TRBV5-1 TGCGCCAGCAGCTTGGAGCCAGCCGGCGAGCAGTACTTC CASSLEPAGEQYF
TRBD2 TRBJ2-1 few TRBV5-1 TGCGCCAGCAGCTCCCTAACGACTAGCGGGGCGACCTACAATGAGCAGTTCTTC CASSSLTTSGATYNEQFF
. TRBJ1-5 . TRBV27 TGTGCCAGCAGTTTATCCGGAGGGACCCAGCATTTT CASSLSGGTQHF
. TRBJ2-1 . TRBV7-8 TGTGCCAGCAGCCTGGGGGGCGGACAGGCGATATACAATGAGCAGTTCTTC CASSLGGGQAIYNEQFF
. TRBJ2-7 many TRBV12-3/TRBV12-4 TGTGCCAGCAGTTTATCCGGAGTTCCCTACGAGCAGTACTTC CASSLSGVPYEQYF
. TRBJ2-3 . TRBV19 TGTGCCAAAAATATCACAGATACGCAGTATTTT CAKNITDTQYF
TRBD1 TRBJ2-5 . TRBV20-1 TGCAGTGCTAGAGATTCTCAGGGGGATTCGGAGACCCAGTACTTC CSARDSQGDSETQYF
TRBD2 TRBJ2-1 . TRBV11-3 TGTGCCAGCAGTCCGGGGGGGCTAGCGGTGCAGTTCTTC CASSPGGLAVQFF
. TRBJ2-3 many TRBV10-3 TGTGCCATCAGTGGGGCCGGGGCCTCCACAGATACGCAGTATTTT CAISGAGASTDTQYF
. TRBJ2-3 many TRBV15 TGTGCCACCAGCAAGTACACAGATACGCAGTATTTT CATSKYTDTQYF
. TRBJ2-1 . TRBV9 TGTGCCAGCAGCGGTTCGTTAGCCCCCAATGAGCAGTTCTTC CASSGSLAPNEQFF
. TRBJ2-3 many TRBV9 TGTGCCAGCAGCGACAGACTTGGGGGCACAGATACGCAGTATTTT CASSDRLGGTDTQYF
. TRBJ1-2 many TRBV6-1 TGTGCCAGCAGTGAAAAGAGGGCGGGAGGCTATGGCTACACCTTC CASSEKRAGGYGYTF
. TRBJ2-2 many TRBV5-1 TGTGCCAGCAGTTTAGGAAGGACCGGGGAGCTGTTTTTT CASSLGRTGELFF
TRBD1 TRBJ2-3 . TRBV4-1 TGCGCCAGCAGCCAAGGGGCGACAGGGTGGACAGATACGCAGTATTTT CASSQGATGWTDTQYF
. TRBJ2-1 few TRBV5-1 TGCGCCAGCAGCTTTCCCCCCGGGAACCCTGCCGGGTACAATGAGCAGTTCTTC CASSFPPGNPAGYNEQFF
. TRBJ1-2 few TRBV4-1 TGCGCCAGCAGCCGGGGCAGCGGCTACACCTTC CASSRGSGYTF
. TRBJ2-3 . TRBV7-9 TGTGCCAGCAGCATAGGGGAGAGAGGCACAGATACGCAGTATTTT CASSIGERGTDTQYF
. TRBJ2-1 . TRBV7-9 TGTGCCAGCAGCTCGACCGGGACTTCTAATGAGCAGTTCTTC CASSSTGTSNEQFF
. TRBJ1-1 many TRBV5-5 TGTGCCAGCAGCATAGGACACCTGAACACTGAAGCTTTCTTT CASSIGHLNTEAFF
. TRBJ1-5 . TRBV3-1 TGTGCCAGTAGCCAATACAGTGGTAATCAGCCCCAGCATTTT CASSQYSGNQPQHF
TRBD1 TRBJ1-6 . TRBV5-6 TGTGCCAGCAGGTCACAGGGGAGGACTTCACCCCTCCACTTT CASRSQGRTSPLHF
TRBD2 TRBJ2-4 . TRBV5-1 TGCGCCAGCAGCCCGGGACTAGCGGGAGTAGGGGCCAAAAACATTCAGTACTTC CASSPGLAGVGAKNIQYF
TRBD1 TRBJ1-2 . TRBV7-8 TGTGCCAGCATGGGACAGTCAAACTATGGCTACACCTTC CASMGQSNYGYTF
TRBD1 TRBJ2-1 many TRBV12-3/TRBV12-4 TGTGCCAGCAGTTTGGGAGGGACAGGGTACAATGAGCAGTTCTTC CASSLGGTGYNEQFF
. TRBJ2-5 . TRBV7-8 TGTGCCAGCAGCTCGCTAGCTTACCAAGAGACCCAGTACTTC CASSSLAYQETQYF
. TRBJ1-1 . TRBV29-1 TGCAGCGTAATGGTTTTTTTGAACACTGAAGCTTTCTTT CSVMVFLNTEAFF
TRBD2 TRBJ2-1 few TRBV14 TGTGCCAGCAGCCAAGATCTAGCGGGAGGGCCCTCCTACAATGAGCAGTTCTTC CASSQDLAGGPSYNEQFF
. TRBJ1-2 few TRBV14 TGTGCCAGCAGCCGGGGCCTTGATTTGGGCTACACCTTC CASSRGLDLGYTF
TRBD1 TRBJ2-1 . TRBV9 TGTGCCAGCAGCGGACATACAGGGGGCGTAAGCAATGAGCAGTTCTTC CASSGHTGGVSNEQFF
. TRBJ1-1 few TRBV5-1 TGCGCCAGCAGCTTCGCGGGCTTGGACACTGAAGCTTTCTTT CASSFAGLDTEAFF
TRBD2 TRBJ2-5 few TRBV27 TGTGCCAGCATTGGGATTGGACTAGCGGGAGATGGGTTTCACCAAGAGACCCAGTACTTC CASIGIGLAGDGFHQETQYF
. TRBJ2-1 . TRBV24-1 TGTGCCACCAGTGATTTGAGCAGCCGGGCTGAGCAGTTCTTC CATSDLSSRAEQFF
. TRBJ2-1 . TRBV30 TGTGCCTGGAGTGTACGTGCGGGATGGTCAAACAATGAGCAGTTCTTC CAWSVRAGWSNNEQFF
. TRBJ2-3 . TRBV27 TGTGCCAGCAGTTTGGGCGGATTAACAGATACGCAGTATTTT CASSLGGLTDTQYF
TRBD2 TRBJ2-1 . TRBV25-1 TGTGCCAGCAGTGAACCGGGACTAGCCCTCTGGAATGAGCAGTTCTTC CASSEPGLALWNEQFF
TRBD2 TRBJ2-1 many TRBV7-6 TGTGCCAGCAGCCTACGACTAGCGGGAGGCTCCGTCGATGAGCAGTTCTTC CASSLRLAGGSVDEQFF
TRBD1 TRBJ2-6 . TRBV9 TGTGCCAGTGGGCAGGGGGCGCTTGGGGCCAACGTCCTGACTTTC CASGQGALGANVLTF
. TRBJ1-4 few TRBV29-1 TGCAGCGCAGGGTTAAGGGGTGAAAAACTGTTTTTT CSAGLRGEKLFF
TRBD2 TRBJ2-2 few TRBV6-5 TGTGCCAGCAGTACCGGAGCGGGGGCGAACACCGGGGAGCTGTTTTTT CASSTGAGANTGELFF
TRBD1 TRBJ1-4 . TRBV7-6 TGTGCCAGCAGCCATCGGACAGGGAAAGAAAAACTGTTTTTT CASSHRTGKEKLFF
. TRBJ2-1 . TRBV12-3/TRBV12-4 TGTGCCAGCAGTTTATATTTAGGTTTTTTGCGGTTCTTC CASSLYLGFLRFF
TRBD2 TRBJ2-1 . TRBV5-1 TGCGCCAGCAGCTTGAATAGCGGGAGGGAGACCTACAATGAGCAGTTCTTC CASSLNSGRETYNEQFF
TRBD1 TRBJ1-2 few TRBV4-1 TGCGCCAGCAGCCAAATGACAGGGCTAAGTAGCTACACCTTC CASSQMTGLSSYTF
TRBD1 TRBJ2-5 few TRBV29-1 TGCAGCGTTAACAGGGGGCCAGAGACCCAGTACTTC CSVNRGPETQYF
. TRBJ2-7 few TRBV27 TGTGCCAGCAGTTTATCAACAGGGCCGCGGGAGCAGTACTTC CASSLSTGPREQYF
TRBD1 TRBJ2-1 few TRBV20-1 TGCAGTGCTCGAACTGGGACAGGGTGGAATAATGAGCAGTTCTTC CSARTGTGWNNEQFF
. TRBJ1-3 few TRBV29-1 TGCAGCGTTGAAGTTTTTGGAGGGCCTGGAAACACCATATATTTT CSVEVFGGPGNTIYF
TRBD2 TRBJ2-1 few TRBV7-2 TGTGCCAGCAGCTTACTAGCGGGAATCACCAATGAGCAGTTCTTC CASSLLAGITNEQFF
TRBD2 TRBJ2-7 few TRBV4-2 TGTGCCAGCAGCCTACCAGTCAGCGGGAGCAACGAGCAGTACTTC CASSLPVSGSNEQYF
TRBD2 TRBJ2-1 few TRBV27 TGTGCCAGCAGTTTGAGGGGACTAGCGGGAGATGAGCAGTTCTTC CASSLRGLAGDEQFF
. TRBJ2-2 many TRBV12-3/TRBV12-4 TGTGCCAGCACCCAACCGGGGGACACCGGGGAGCTGTTTTTT CASTQPGDTGELFF
. TRBJ2-1 many TRBV5-1 TGCGCCAGCAGCTCCAGCGGTTCTCTGGGTGAGCAGTTCTTC CASSSSGSLGEQFF
. TRBJ2-7 many TRBV5-1 TGCGCCAGCAGCGGGACCGCCTATCTCCCATCCTACGAGCAGTACTTC CASSGTAYLPSYEQYF
. TRBJ2-3 . TRBV3-1 TGTGCCAGCAGCCAACAAGGAGGGAGCACAGATACGCAGTATTTT CASSQQGGSTDTQYF